These 25 T cell receptor beta chains came from one sample sequenced in a study of blood T cell repertoires in COVID-19. Clones were sequenced by immunoSEQ multiplex PCR, and TCRdb holds only the in-frame ones, with some missing. This sample has around 460,000 clones; 70% to 90% occur once, and the top ten carry 0.7% to 0.85%. Sequencing used peripheral blood. The receptors were sampled from a man between 18 and 29 years old with COVID-19, enrolled during active disease.

V is TRBV18 and J is TRBJ2-5, with D tentatively TRBD2 (6 bases). Germline CDR1 reads KGHSH; CDR2 reads LQKENI. V lost 1 base and J 1 base, leaving 10 bases between the germline ends. The length of the CDR3 is 15 residues. The DNA of the CDR3 is TGTGCCAGCTCACCACAGTTAGCGGTCCAAGAGACCCAGTACTTC. This sequence encodes CASSPQLAVQETQYF. Using reference TRBV18 and TRBJ2-5 for the parts outside the CDR3, the full variable domain is NAGVMQNPRHLVRRRGQEARLRCSPMKGHSHVYWYRQLPEEGLKFMVYLQKENIIDESGMPKERFSAEFPKEGPSILRIQQVVRGDSAAYFCASSPQLAVQETQYFGPGTRLLVL.

The V gene is TRBV11-2, the J gene TRBJ2-7; weak D call: TRBD2 (5 bases). In germline, CDR1 is SGHAT, CDR2 FQNNGV. This CDR3 has 16 amino acids. Trimming cost V 8 bases and J 0 bases, with 20 bases left between them. The CDR3, as DNA: TGTGCCAGCGGTCCCAGCGCGGGTAAGAGCTCCTACGAGCAGTACTTC. Translation: CASGPSAGKSSYEQYF.

V gene TRBV7-2 combines with J gene TRBJ1-2; weak D call: TRBD1 (6 bases). V lost 3 bases and J lost 2, with 13 bases in between. This CDR3 region has 15 residues. Germline-derived CDR1 and CDR2 are SGHTA and FQGNSA. CDR3 nucleotide sequence: TGTGCCAGCAGCTTGGGGGGGGGCCTGAACTATGGCTACACCTTC. This codes for CASSLGGGLNYGYTF.

CDR3: CASSLEGSGPGFNEKLFF. CDR3 DNA: TGTGCCAGCAGCTTAGAAGGCTCCGGTCCGGGGTTTAATGAAAAACTGTTTTTT. The chain is built from TRBV7-8 and TRBJ1-4, with unresolved D. Germline V CDR1 and CDR2: SGHVS, FQNEAQ. This CDR3 contains 18 residues. Trimming removed 1 base from V and 4 bases from J, with 19 bases in between.

The chain carries TRBV19 and TRBJ2-7; TRBD1 matches 8 bases. The germline gives CDR1 LNHDA, CDR2 SQIVND (reference sequence). V dropped 3 bases and J dropped 7; count of bases not matched to a gene: 5. This CDR3 is built from 13 residues. This chain's CDR3 is CASSIQGAGEQYF. Written as DNA, the CDR3 is TGTGCCAGTAGTATCCAGGGGGCGGGGGAGCAGTACTTC.

The chain couples TRBV3-1 (or the pseudogene TRBV3-2) to TRBJ2-7; 7 nucleotides agree with TRBD2. The trim removed 0 bases at V and 0 bases at J, leaving 2 bases unmatched. This CDR3 contains 15 residues. Germline CDR1 and CDR2: LGHDT and YNNKEL (reference sequence). The CDR3 loop is CASSQDSGSSYEQYF. The CDR3 DNA reads TGTGCCAGCAGCCAAGATAGCGGGTCCTCCTACGAGCAGTACTTC.

The rearrangement joins TRBV7-9 to TRBJ2-1, with D possibly being TRBD1 (6 bases). Looked up from germline, CDR1 is SEHNR and CDR2 is FQNEAQ (reference sequence). Trimming took off 5 bases at V and 9 bases at J, with 20 bases between the two ends. The CDR3 is 15 residues long. The CDR3 DNA sequence: TGTGCCAGCAGCCCACCAGGGAGACAGGACGCTGAGCAGTTCTTC. Protein: CASSPPGRQDAEQFF.

This clone was recorded once. The rearrangement joins TRBV5-6 to TRBJ1-5; 7 bases align to TRBD1. Per germline, CDR1 SGHDT and CDR2 YYEEEE. This CDR3 has 14 residues. V trimming: 2 bases; J trimming: 2 bases; junction bases outside the gene matches: 1. Here the CDR3 DNA reads TGTGCCAGCAGCTTCGGGACAGGCAATCAGCCCCAGCATTTT. Protein sequence: CASSFGTGNQPQHF.

J is TRBJ2-1 and V is TRBV5-1; 8 positions match TRBD1. The CDR3 consists of 15 residues. Germline CDR1 and CDR2: SGHRS and YFSETQ. The J segment lost 8 bases and the V segment lost 0 bases, leaving 7 bases of the junction unmatched. For the CDR3, the DNA is TGCGCCAGCAGCTTGGCGGGACAGGCCCTCGATGAGCAGTTCTTC. It yields the protein CASSLAGQALDEQFF.

In DNA, the CDR3 is TGTGCCAGCAGCCAGTCAACGGACAATAATCAGCCCCAGCATTTT. Amino acids: CASSQSTDNNQPQHF. The chain uses TRBV7-8 and TRBJ1-5; possibly TRBD1 for D (5 bases). Trimming removed 5 bases at V and 4 bases at J, with 15 bases between. The CDR3 is made up of 15 amino acids. Germline CDR1 and CDR2: SGHVS and FQNEAQ.

Of note for this clone: The junction does not match germline at one end; this may be a read error. V gene TRBV7-9 combines with J gene TRBJ2-1; 10 bases match TRBD1. The CDR3 runs 18 residues. Germline values: CDR1 SEHNR, CDR2 FQNEAQ (reference sequence). The chain's CDR3 is CASSLELGTGASHNEQFF. The CDR3 nucleotides read TGTGCCAGCAGCTTAGAGTTGGGGACAGGGGCCTCCCACAATGAGCAGTTCTTC.

This chain uses TRBV3-1 (or the pseudogene TRBV3-2) with TRBJ2-5; tentatively, D is TRBD1 (5 bases). Germline V lookup: CDR1 LGHDT, CDR2 YNNKEL (reference sequence). This CDR3 has 13 amino acids. Trimming pared 4 bases from V and 2 bases from J, leaving 8 bases between. This chain's CDR3 is CASSRDSQETQYF. CDR3 sequence (DNA): TGTGCCAGCAGCCGAGACAGTCAAGAGACCCAGTACTTC.

V gene TRBV10-2 combines with J gene TRBJ2-2; D ambiguous. Germline CDR1 reads WSHSY; CDR2 reads SAAADI. V shed 5 bases and J shed 4 bases, with 8 bases lying between them. The CDR3 covers 13 residues. The CDR3 sequence: CASSLTSTGELFF. The CDR3, as DNA: TGCGCCAGCAGTCTTACAAGCACCGGGGAGCTGTTTTTT.

The V and J genes are TRBV6-2 or TRBV6-3 and TRBJ2-3, with TRBD1 matching 7 bases. V trimming: 5 bases; J trimming: 2 bases; junction bases outside the gene matches: 4. Germline CDR1 and CDR2: MNHEY and SVGEGT. The CDR3 is 14 amino acids. CDR3 DNA sequence: TGTGCCAGCAGTCGACAGGGTCACACAGATACGCAGTATTTT. This sequence encodes CASSRQGHTDTQYF.

The gene calls are TRBV18 and TRBJ2-2; D might be TRBD2 (6 bases). V dropped 6 bases and J dropped 3 bases, with 8 bases sitting between them. Per the germline V gene, CDR1 is KGHSH and CDR2 is LQKENI. CDR3 length: 13 residues. The CDR3 spells CASSRLDTGELFF. Here the CDR3 DNA reads TGTGCCAGCTCCCGACTAGACACCGGGGAGCTGTTTTTT.

The chain combines TRBV9 with TRBJ2-6, with unresolved D. The CDR3 is 20 residues long. Germline CDR1 is SGDLS and CDR2 is YYNGEE. The germline V and J ends were trimmed by 4 bases and 0 bases, with 23 bases remaining between them. The chain's CDR3 is CASSPRDWRRDSSGANVLTF. The CDR3, as DNA: TGTGCCAGCAGCCCCCGCGACTGGCGGAGAGATAGCTCTGGGGCCAACGTCCTGACTTTC.

The chain links TRBV7-8 to TRBJ2-3; TRBD1 agrees at 11 bases. V was pared by 1 base and J by 5 bases, with 8 bases of the junction left unmatched. This CDR3 is 17 amino acids long. Per germline, CDR1 SGHVS and CDR2 FQNEAQ. CDR3 sequence: CASSLVHRTGGRDTQYF. In DNA form, the CDR3 reads TGTGCCAGCAGCTTAGTTCATAGGACAGGGGGCAGAGATACGCAGTATTTT.

In this sample, this clone turned up once. This chain joins TRBV5-6 and TRBJ2-4; TRBD1 is a possible D gene (5 bases). V was cut by 3 bases and J by 8 bases, with 15 bases left in between. Germline V gives CDR1 SGHDT, CDR2 YYEEEE. The CDR3 extends over 14 amino acids. The CDR3 loop is CASSSGMSFDIQYF. The CDR3 nucleotides read TGTGCCAGCAGCTCAGGGATGTCTTTTGACATTCAGTACTTC.

The V gene is TRBV12-5, the J gene TRBJ2-5, with TRBD2 matching over 10 bases. This CDR3 spans 18 amino acids. V lost 1 base and J lost 2; bases outside the gene matches: 10. Germline values: CDR1 LGHNT, CDR2 FRNRAP. The CDR3: CASGLGKSSGSPQETQYF. In DNA form, the CDR3 reads TGTGCTAGTGGTTTGGGGAAATCTAGCGGGAGTCCTCAAGAGACCCAGTACTTC.

V and J are TRBV7-9 and TRBJ1-1; D gene uncertain. From germline, CDR1 is SEHNR and CDR2 FQNEAQ (reference sequence). Deletions cut 0 bases from V and 1 base from J, with 9 bases between. This CDR3 spans 15 amino acids. Here the CDR3 reads CASSLARSGNTEAFF. In nucleotides, the CDR3 is TGTGCCAGCAGCTTAGCGAGGTCCGGGAACACTGAAGCTTTCTTT.

This rearrangement joins TRBV7-2 to TRBJ2-1; D remains unclear. V shed 1 base and J shed 4 bases, with 8 bases lying between them. The CDR3 extends over 14 amino acids. Per the germline V gene, CDR1 is SGHTA and CDR2 is FQGNSA. DNA of the CDR3: TGTGCCAGCAGCTTAGGTCCTGAGTACAATGAGCAGTTCTTC. It yields the protein CASSLGPEYNEQFF.

This chain uses TRBV10-3 with TRBJ2-7; 13 nucleotides agree with TRBD2. The CDR3 length is 17 residues. CDR1 and CDR2 from the germline V gene are ENHRY and SYGVKD. After removal of 6 bases from V and 2 bases from J, the junction contained 10 bases not matched to a gene. This CDR3 is CAISISRTSGSTYEQYF. CDR3 DNA: TGTGCCATCAGCATATCTAGGACTAGCGGGAGCACCTACGAGCAGTACTTC.

In its sample, this clone was seen many times. V and J are TRBV25-1 and TRBJ2-2; 8 bases fit TRBD1. The trim removed 7 bases at V and 4 bases at J, leaving 5 bases unmatched. CDR3 length: 14 amino acids. Germline loops: CDR1 MGHDK, CDR2 SYGVNS. The CDR3 here is CASTGQGVTGELFF. CDR3 nucleotide sequence: TGTGCCAGCACAGGACAGGGTGTCACCGGGGAGCTGTTTTTT.

The gene calls are TRBV6-5 and TRBJ2-7; 13 bases map to TRBD2. Trimming cost V 2 bases and J 5 bases; bases outside gene matches: 3. CDR1 MNHEY and CDR2 SVGAGI come from the germline V gene. The CDR3 has 15 residues. CDR3 protein: CASSYGTSGKDEQYF. CDR3 nucleotides: TGTGCCAGCAGTTACGGGACTAGCGGGAAAGACGAGCAGTACTTC.

The chain couples TRBV7-2 to TRBJ2-1; a possible D gene is TRBD2 (6 bases). CDR1 SGHTA and CDR2 FQGNSA come from the germline V gene. The CDR3 is made up of 15 amino acids. With 3 bases removed from V and 4 bases from J, the gap between germline ends came to 13 bases. The DNA of the CDR3 is TGTGCCAGCAGCTTCCGGGCTAGCGAGTACAATGAGCAGTTCTTC. Protein: CASSFRASEYNEQFF.